This record concerns one TCR beta chain sequence. The antigen it binds to is not known. No base qualities exist here, and no much larger clone lies one base off it. Distinct nucleotide sequences in the sample also encode this CDR3. This sample is part of a study of shared clonotypes between healthy human individuals (dated by TCRdb to 2018 to 2021). A note on the overall study: Three men and a couple of women, aged 18 to 49 years, made up the cohort. For each donor, three plates each were used for CD4 naive and CD4 memory, two plates were used for CD8 naive, and one plate was used for CD8 memory. Blood TCR repertoires of five healthy adults were deeply sequenced to estimate repertoire size and the extent of clonotype sharing between individuals. Libraries were prepared and TCR repertoires were sequenced by different laboratories using diverse techniques, in order to increase sequencing depth and limit assay-specific biases. Leukapheresis yielded between about 0.85 and 9.5 billion PBMCs per donor. Beyond this particular receptor, the publication reports: Only blood was sampled, and tissue TCR repertoires likely differ from those in blood. Sharing across four donors was observed for around 5% of naive CD4, 3% to 3.5% of naive CD8, 2% to 2.5% of memory CD4, and roughly 0.4% of memory CD8 clonotypes. The small number of donors limited the genetic and exposure-history diversity represented. Even with the large sequencing depth, rarefaction of the sorted-subset datasets indicated that sequencing was incomplete. Pairwise subsampling indicated that sequencing depth was expected to affect the degree of clonotype sharing among donors. Naive subsets generally had larger estimated clonotype richness than memory subsets did. Compared with non-shared clonotypes, the clonotypes found in all four sorted-subset donors had higher generation probabilities.

Using the deep immunoSEQ assay, multiplex PCR amplified TCR CDR3 regions from genomic DNA. For each cell subset, the extracted genomic DNA was distributed evenly across all wells of several immunoSEQ 96-well plates, and each plate served as one replicate. For sorted subsets, each replicate PCR was loaded with around 220 ng genomic DNA, equivalent to some 27,000 T cell genomes. The purified libraries were quantified using a Qubit 3.0 fluorometer, sized with a Bioanalyzer 2100, and then quantified again using the KAPA Library Quantification kit. Every immunoSEQ 96-well plate was sequenced on a dedicated single-read 150-cycle Illumina NextSeq 550 flow cell. Concerning the study's data processing: Because the immunoSEQ output included only junctional sequences and no quality scores, the filtering could not be the same as the filtering used for full-length reads. Sequences were annotated with PyIR, a Python wrapper for IgBLAST v1.9, and V/J genes and CDR3 were assigned using IMGT germline references. Reads with weak V/J assignments (E-value above 1e-6), missing CDR3, stop codons, out-of-frame junctions, or ambiguous translated residues were removed. V3J clonotypes were defined as sequences sharing the same inferred V gene, J gene, and CDR3 amino acid sequence. Percentage overlap between repertoires was calculated by dividing the number of shared unique clonotypes by the size of the smaller repertoire. RTK rarefaction, the Chao1 estimator, and Recon v2.1 estimates of unobserved clonotypes were used to assess repertoire richness. OLGA was used to compute generation probabilities for all TCRbeta clonotypes that the gDNA method yielded from a handful of donors. TCRdb's version of the immuneACCESS table is confined to in-frame rearrangements and falls short of the full clone set. An unresolved V gene accounts for under half of the shortfall where checked; the remainder is of unknown origin. That table supplies the V and J calls and clone size; D and trimming were determined from the DNA. Present in this sample are approximately 2.4 million clones, approximately 94% of which were seen just once. The top ten constitute over 0.1% of the sample.

Healthy HIV-negative adults with no recently reported acute infections or vaccinations were included as donors. All donors were Caucasian adults living in Nashville, Tennessee, USA. CD4+ T cells were enriched by magnetic negative selection; naive cells were then positively selected on CD45RA, and the negative fraction formed the memory subset. After blood collection by leukapheresis, PBMCs were isolated using Ficoll-Histopaque density gradient centrifugation and then cryopreserved in the vapor phase of liquid nitrogen. Purity and quantity of every magnetically sorted T cell population were checked by analytical flow cytometry. Genomic DNA was isolated from each sorted fraction and quantified by UV absorbance on a Nanodrop 2000c. The junction shows trimming of 3 bases on V and 0 bases on J, plus 11 bases between the germline ends. Sequences KGHSH (CDR1) and LQKENI (CDR2) are obtained from the germline V gene. Inclusive of the bounding cysteine and phenylalanine, the CDR3 is 16 residues long. Only the CDR3 DNA stays, 48 bases, in frame from base 1.

Sequencing input: naive CD4+ T cells sorted from blood. The cell subset or site label corresponds to: CD45RA+ positively selected. The receptor's source is a young man in good health. The chain is made from TRBV18 and TRBJ1-4; a confident D gene designation cannot be given. CDR3 sequence: CASSPNSVATNEKLFF. The sequence in DNA is TGTGCCAGCTCACCTAACTCGGTAGCAACTAATGAAAAACTGTTTTTT.